Shown below are 21 T cell receptor beta chains from a single sample sequenced in a study of shared clonotypes between healthy human individuals. Clones were sequenced by immunoSEQ multiplex PCR, and TCRdb holds only the in-frame ones, with some missing. The table lists around 1 million clones, 70% to 85% of them singletons, with roughly 1.5% in the top ten. Input material: memory CD4+ T cells sorted from blood. Subset here: CD45RA-negative fraction. Source of these receptors: a man between 18 and 35 years old in good health.

This clone came up a few times. CDR3 coding DNA: TGTGCCAGACGAGGGGGCTCTTGGAATTCACCCCTCCACTTT. This encodes CARRGGSWNSPLHF. This sequence joins TRBV5-3 and TRBJ1-6; 7 bases align to TRBD1. TRBV5-3 is assigned to the ORF class and has an uncertain function. With 7 bases clipped from V and 7 bases from J, the junction kept 8 bases outside the gene matches. The CDR3 runs to 14 residues.

This clone was seen more than once but under ten times. The chain is built from TRBV19 and TRBJ2-1; 9 positions match TRBD2. The germline CDR1 and CDR2 sequences are LNHDA and SQIVND (reference sequence). The CDR3 runs to 13 residues. The ends lost 3 bases at V and 16 bases at J; junction bases unmatched: 10. CDR3 bases: TGTGCCAGTAGTATCGATTTTAGCGGGAGTTTCTTCTTC. It codes for CASSIDFSGSFFF.

CDR3 amino acids: CASSWDRDTDTQYF. The CDR3 DNA follows: TGTGCCAGCAGCTGGGACAGGGACACAGATACGCAGTATTTT. The gene calls are TRBV7-2 and TRBJ2-3, with 9 bases aligning to TRBD1. Unmatched junction bases numbered 1, after V lost 4 bases and J lost 2 bases. Germline CDR1 SGHTA, CDR2 FQGNSA. This CDR3 is 14 amino acids long.

This clone was detected only a few times. The chain has TRBV27 and TRBJ2-5; D remains unclear. Germline values: CDR1 MNHEY, CDR2 SMNVEV (reference sequence). This CDR3 spans 15 amino acids. The V end lost 5 bases, the J end lost 4 bases, and 17 bases lay between the germline ends. The CDR3 nucleotides read TGTGCCAGCAGTCCCCAAAGGGTTTACCGAGAGACCCAGTACTTC. This translates into CASSPQRVYRETQYF.

This clone has a handful of counts. The chain joins TRBV6-5 to TRBJ2-2, with 9 bases that match TRBD2. V lost 6 bases and J lost 8; bases outside the gene matches: 7. CDR1 MNHEY and CDR2 SVGAGI come from the germline V gene. The CDR3 has 14 residues. The CDR3 nucleotides are TGTGCCAGCAGGGTAGCGGGGGAATGGGGGGAGCTGTTTTTT. This translates into CASRVAGEWGELFF.

The chain joins TRBV5-1 to TRBJ2-1; D gene ambiguous. V was shortened by 1 base and J by 4 bases, with 9 bases between the two germline ends. Germline lookup yields CDR1 SGHRS and CDR2 YFSETQ. The CDR3 runs to 14 residues. CDR3 protein: CASSLTVGYNEQFF. The CDR3 coding sequence is TGCGCCAGCAGCTTGACTGTGGGTTACAATGAGCAGTTCTTC.

J is TRBJ2-7 and V is TRBV10-3; weak D call: TRBD1 (6 bases). This CDR3 spans 12 amino acids. With 5 bases removed from V and 6 bases from J, the gap between germline ends came to 11 bases. Germline values: CDR1 ENHRY, CDR2 SYGVKD. This CDR3 is CAISPGAGEQYF. The CDR3 DNA reads TGTGCCATCAGTCCAGGGGCGGGCGAGCAGTACTTC.

This clone was counted between two and nine times. The chain carries TRBV5-1 and TRBJ2-7, with 9 positions matching TRBD1. V dropped 3 bases and J dropped 2; count of bases not matched to a gene: 3. In germline, CDR1 is SGHRS, CDR2 YFSETQ. This CDR3 has 14 residues. Here the CDR3 reads CASSWGQGPYEQYF. The CDR3 DNA is TGCGCCAGCAGCTGGGGACAGGGACCCTACGAGCAGTACTTC.

The chain employs TRBV6-6 and TRBJ2-5; D not resolved. This CDR3 is 13 amino acids long. The germline V gene has CDR1 MNHNY and CDR2 SVGAGI (reference sequence). The germline V and J ends were trimmed by 6 bases and 2 bases, with 10 bases remaining between them. The CDR3 nucleotides read TGTGCCAGCAGAACTGGGGTTCAAGAGACCCAGTACTTC. Its translation: CASRTGVQETQYF.

This clone has only a few counts. V and J are TRBV6-1 and TRBJ1-2; D is ambiguous. The CDR3 length is 14 residues. With 6 bases removed from V and 3 bases from J, the gap between germline ends came to 14 bases. Germline V gene sequence: CDR1 MNHNS, CDR2 SASEGT. The CDR3 here is CASRPSLADYGYTF. CDR3 nucleotide sequence: TGTGCCAGCAGGCCGTCTCTAGCCGACTATGGCTACACCTTC.

The chain is built from TRBV2 and TRBJ1-5, with TRBD1 matching 7 bases. The CDR3 covers 15 residues. Germline CDR1 is SNHLY and CDR2 is FYNNEI. V gave up 6 bases and J gave up 0 bases; unmatched junction bases: 5. The CDR3 loop is CASSYRGDSNQPQHF. The CDR3 DNA reads TGTGCCAGCAGCTACAGGGGCGATAGCAATCAGCCCCAGCATTTT.

The chain links TRBV14 to TRBJ1-3, with no clear D. V shed 0 bases and J shed 3 bases, with 0 bases lying between them. The CDR3 contains 12 residues. Looked up from germline, CDR1 is SGHDN and CDR2 is FVKESK. The CDR3 region has the DNA TGTGCCAGCAGCCAAGATGGAAACACCATATATTTT. Translated: CASSQDGNTIYF.

The chain is built from TRBV14 and TRBJ1-2; weak D call: TRBD1 (5 bases). The V and J ends lost 1 base and 0 bases respectively, with 12 bases between them. Germline assignment: CDR1 SGHDN and CDR2 FVKESK. The CDR3 has 16 amino acids. The CDR3 spells CASSQGQGSANYGYTF. CDR3 in DNA: TGTGCCAGCAGCCAAGGGCAGGGATCGGCTAACTATGGCTACACCTTC. The variable domain in full, with the rest retrieved from reference TRBV14 and TRBJ1-2, is EAGVTQFPSHSVIEKGQTVTLRCDPISGHDNLYWYRRVMGKEIKFLLHFVKESKQDESGMPNNRFLAERTGGTYSTLKVQPAELEDSGVYFCASSQGQGSANYGYTFGSGTRLTVV.

This clone has a handful of counts. This chain joins TRBV25-1 and TRBJ1-4; a weak D match, TRBD1 (5 bases). Germline assignment: CDR1 MGHDK and CDR2 SYGVNS. The length of the CDR3 is 16 residues. Between the trimmed V and J ends, which lost 6 bases and 3 bases, there was a span of 17 bases. CDR3: CASRPKNRGANEKLFF. CDR3 bases: TGTGCCAGCAGACCCAAGAACAGAGGGGCTAATGAAAAACTGTTTTTT. Together with reference TRBV25-1 and TRBJ1-4, the CDR3 gives the full variable domain: EADIYQTPRYLVIGTGKKITLECSQTMGHDKMYWYQQDPGMELHLIHYSYGVNSTEKGDLSSESTVSRIRTEHFPLTLESARPSHTSQYLCASRPKNRGANEKLFFGSGTQLSVL.

Only one count was recorded for this clone. This chain links TRBV9 with TRBJ1-2; 8 positions agree with TRBD1. The CDR3 length is 15 residues. CDR1 and CDR2 from the germline V gene are SGDLS and YYNGEE. J lost 4 bases, V lost 4 bases, and 9 bases had no gene match. In nucleotides, the CDR3 is TGTGCCAGCAGCTTAAGAACAGGGGGTGGCTATGGCTACACCTTC. Residues: CASSLRTGGGYGYTF.

Note on this clone: Mismatch with germline at one junction end may stem from a read error. The CDR3 sequence is CAWRDSGGADTQYF. The CDR3 DNA follows: TGTGCCTGGAGGGATAGCGGGGGGGCAGACACGCAGTATTTT. The J gene is TRBJ2-3, the V gene TRBV30; 11 nucleotides line up with TRBD2. The CDR3 extends over 14 amino acids. Germline V gene lookup returns CDR1 GTSNPN and CDR2 SVGIG (reference sequence). Filled out from reference TRBV30 and TRBJ2-3, the complete variable domain reads SQTIHQWPATLVQPVGSPLSLECTVEGTSNPNLYWYRQAAGRGLQLLFYSVGIGQISSEVPQNLSASRPQDRQFILSSKKLLLSDSGFYLCAWRDSGGADTQYFGPGTRLTVL.

The rearrangement joins TRBV12-5 to TRBJ1-6; TRBD1 matches 9 bases. Per germline, CDR1 LGHNT and CDR2 FRNRAP. Unmatched junction bases numbered 6, after V lost 6 bases and J lost 9 bases. This CDR3 comprises 14 residues. In DNA, the CDR3 is TGTGCTAGTGGGCCGGGACAGGGAATTTCACCCCTCCACTTT. Amino acid sequence: CASGPGQGISPLHF.

This chain connects TRBV6-1 to TRBJ1-5, with D unresolved. Germline CDR1 is MNHNS and CDR2 is SASEGT. CDR3 length: 12 residues. The V end lost 10 bases, the J end lost 0 bases, and 7 bases lay between the germline ends. The CDR3 sequence is CATRGSNQPQHF. In DNA, the CDR3 is TGTGCCACCCGGGGTAGCAATCAGCCCCAGCATTTT.

The chain joins TRBV4-2 to TRBJ1-1, with D perhaps matching TRBD1 (5 bases). The CDR3 runs to 17 residues. Germline V gene sequence: CDR1 LGHNA, CDR2 YNFKEQ. The germline V and J ends were trimmed by 0 bases and 6 bases, with 20 bases remaining between them. The CDR3: CASSQEPTFGATPEAFF. DNA for the CDR3: TGTGCCAGCAGCCAAGAACCGACATTTGGGGCTACCCCTGAAGCTTTCTTT.

The chain uses TRBV7-9 and TRBJ2-1, with 8 positions matching TRBD2. The germline V gene encodes CDR1 SEHNR and CDR2 FQNEAQ (reference sequence). The V and J ends lost 6 bases and 9 bases, in that order; junction bases with no gene match: 4. The CDR3 runs 12 residues. CDR3 bases: TGTGCCAGCAGTCTAGCGGGCGGTGAGCAGTTCTTC. The encoded protein is CASSLAGGEQFF.

The rearrangement joins TRBV6-4 to TRBJ2-1; 9 bases fit TRBD2. This CDR3 has 15 residues. Germline V gene data show CDR1 as MRHNA and CDR2 as SNTAGT. With V trimmed by 3 bases and J by 2 bases, 2 bases remained unmatched. This chain's CDR3 is CASSERGGTYNEQFF. As DNA, the CDR3 is TGTGCCAGCAGTGAGCGGGGGGGAACCTACAATGAGCAGTTCTTC.